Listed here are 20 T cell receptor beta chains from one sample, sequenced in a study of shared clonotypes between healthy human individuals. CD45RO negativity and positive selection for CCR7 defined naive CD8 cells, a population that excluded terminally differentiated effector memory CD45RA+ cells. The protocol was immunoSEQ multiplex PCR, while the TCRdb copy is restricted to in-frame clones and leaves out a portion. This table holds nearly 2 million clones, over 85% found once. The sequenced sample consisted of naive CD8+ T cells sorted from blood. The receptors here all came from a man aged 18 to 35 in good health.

The CDR3 is CASGLVELPLRNEQFF. Written as DNA, the CDR3 is TGTGCTAGTGGTTTGGTGGAACTACCTCTTAGGAATGAGCAGTTCTTC. V gene TRBV12-5 combines with J gene TRBJ2-1; no reliable D call. The CDR3 spans 16 residues. V lost 0 bases and J lost 7, with 16 bases in between. The V gene's germline CDR1 is LGHNT and CDR2 FRNRAP.

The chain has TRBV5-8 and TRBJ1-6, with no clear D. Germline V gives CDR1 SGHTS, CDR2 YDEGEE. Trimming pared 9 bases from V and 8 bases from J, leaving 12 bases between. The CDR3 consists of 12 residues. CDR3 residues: CAMGRRDSPLHF. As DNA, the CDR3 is TGTGCCATGGGCCGGCGGGATTCACCCCTCCACTTT.

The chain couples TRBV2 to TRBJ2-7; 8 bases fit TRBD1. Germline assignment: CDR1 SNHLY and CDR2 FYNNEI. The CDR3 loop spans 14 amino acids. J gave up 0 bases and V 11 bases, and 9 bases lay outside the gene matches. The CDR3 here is CAGETGTGSYEQYF. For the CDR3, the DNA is TGTGCCGGGGAAACCGGGACAGGCTCCTACGAGCAGTACTTC.

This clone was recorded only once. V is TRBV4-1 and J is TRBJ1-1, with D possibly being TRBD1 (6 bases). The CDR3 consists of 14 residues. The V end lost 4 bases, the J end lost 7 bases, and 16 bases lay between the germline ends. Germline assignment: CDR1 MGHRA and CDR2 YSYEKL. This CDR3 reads CASSLRQEVGEAFF. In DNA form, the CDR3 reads TGCGCCAGCAGCCTAAGACAGGAGGTGGGTGAAGCTTTCTTT.

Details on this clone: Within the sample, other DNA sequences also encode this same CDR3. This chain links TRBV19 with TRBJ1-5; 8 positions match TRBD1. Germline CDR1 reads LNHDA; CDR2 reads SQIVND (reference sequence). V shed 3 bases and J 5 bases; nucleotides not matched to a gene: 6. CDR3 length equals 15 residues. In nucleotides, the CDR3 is TGTGCCAGTAGTATGGACAGGGAAGGTGATCAGCCCCAGCATTTT. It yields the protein CASSMDREGDQPQHF.

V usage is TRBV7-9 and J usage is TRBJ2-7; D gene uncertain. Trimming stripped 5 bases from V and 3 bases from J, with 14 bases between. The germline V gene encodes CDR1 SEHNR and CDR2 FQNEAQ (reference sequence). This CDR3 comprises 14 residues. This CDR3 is CASSPTADSYEQYF. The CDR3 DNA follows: TGTGCCAGCAGCCCAACGGCAGATAGCTACGAGCAGTACTTC.

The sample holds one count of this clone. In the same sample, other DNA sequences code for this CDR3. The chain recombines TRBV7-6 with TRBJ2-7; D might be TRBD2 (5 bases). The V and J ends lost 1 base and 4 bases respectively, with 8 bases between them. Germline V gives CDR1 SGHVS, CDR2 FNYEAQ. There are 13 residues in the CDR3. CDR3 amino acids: CASSLDEGYEQYF. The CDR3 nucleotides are TGTGCCAGCAGCTTAGACGAGGGATACGAGCAGTACTTC.

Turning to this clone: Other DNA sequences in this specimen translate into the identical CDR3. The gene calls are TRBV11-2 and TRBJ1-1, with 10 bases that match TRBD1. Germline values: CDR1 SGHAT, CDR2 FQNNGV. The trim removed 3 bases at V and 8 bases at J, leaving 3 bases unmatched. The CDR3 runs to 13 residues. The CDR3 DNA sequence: TGTGCCAGCAGCTTTGACAGGGGGCCCGAAGCTTTCTTT. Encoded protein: CASSFDRGPEAFF.

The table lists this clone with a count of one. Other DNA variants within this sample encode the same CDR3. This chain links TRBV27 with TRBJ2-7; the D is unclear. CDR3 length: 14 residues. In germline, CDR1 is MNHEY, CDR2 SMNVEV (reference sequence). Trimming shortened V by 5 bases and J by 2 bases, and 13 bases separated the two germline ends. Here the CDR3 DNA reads TGTGCCAGCAGTCCCCGGACGGGCACCTACGAGCAGTACTTC. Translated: CASSPRTGTYEQYF.

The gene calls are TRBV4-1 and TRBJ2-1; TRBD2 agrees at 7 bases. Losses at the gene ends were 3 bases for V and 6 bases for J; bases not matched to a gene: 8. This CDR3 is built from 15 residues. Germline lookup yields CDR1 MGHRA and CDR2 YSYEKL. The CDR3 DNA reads TGCGCCAGCAGCCATCAGTCGGGAGGTCCCAATGAGCAGTTCTTC. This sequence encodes CASSHQSGGPNEQFF.

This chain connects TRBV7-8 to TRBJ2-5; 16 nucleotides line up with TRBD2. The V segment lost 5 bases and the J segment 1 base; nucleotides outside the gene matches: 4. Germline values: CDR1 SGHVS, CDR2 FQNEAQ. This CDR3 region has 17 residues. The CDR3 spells CASSPGLAGGVQETQYF. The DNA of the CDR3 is TGTGCCAGCAGCCCGGGACTAGCGGGGGGGGTCCAAGAGACCCAGTACTTC.

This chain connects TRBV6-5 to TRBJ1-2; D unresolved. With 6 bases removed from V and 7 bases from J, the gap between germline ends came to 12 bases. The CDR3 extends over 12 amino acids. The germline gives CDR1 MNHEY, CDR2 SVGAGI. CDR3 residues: CASRSSNTGYTF. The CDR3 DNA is TGTGCCAGCAGGAGCAGCAATACTGGCTACACCTTC.

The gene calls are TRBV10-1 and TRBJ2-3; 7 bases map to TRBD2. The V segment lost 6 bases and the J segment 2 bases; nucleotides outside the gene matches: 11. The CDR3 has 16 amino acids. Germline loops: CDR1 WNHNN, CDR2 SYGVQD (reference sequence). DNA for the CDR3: TGCGCCAGCAGCGAAGGTCCTAGCGGTCCCACAGATACGCAGTATTTT. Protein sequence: CASSEGPSGPTDTQYF.

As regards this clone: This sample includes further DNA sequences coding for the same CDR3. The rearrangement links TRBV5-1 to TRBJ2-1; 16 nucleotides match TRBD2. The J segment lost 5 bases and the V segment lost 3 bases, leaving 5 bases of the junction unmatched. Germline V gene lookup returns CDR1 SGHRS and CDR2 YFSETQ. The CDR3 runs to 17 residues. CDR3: CASSSGLAGGPNNEQFF. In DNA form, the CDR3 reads TGCGCCAGCAGCTCGGGACTAGCGGGAGGGCCAAACAATGAGCAGTTCTTC.

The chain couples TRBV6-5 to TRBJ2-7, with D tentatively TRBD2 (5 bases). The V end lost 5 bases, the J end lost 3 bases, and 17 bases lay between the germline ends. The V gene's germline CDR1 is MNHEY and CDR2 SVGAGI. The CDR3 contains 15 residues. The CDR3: CASSTPTEDDYEQYF. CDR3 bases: TGTGCCAGCAGTACACCGACGGAGGACGACTACGAGCAGTACTTC.

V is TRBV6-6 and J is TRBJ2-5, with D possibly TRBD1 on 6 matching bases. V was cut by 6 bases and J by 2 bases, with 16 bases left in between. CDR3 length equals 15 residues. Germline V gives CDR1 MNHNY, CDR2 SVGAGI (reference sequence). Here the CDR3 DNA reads TGTGCCAGCAGCCACTGGACAGATAAACAAGAGACCCAGTACTTC. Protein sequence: CASSHWTDKQETQYF.

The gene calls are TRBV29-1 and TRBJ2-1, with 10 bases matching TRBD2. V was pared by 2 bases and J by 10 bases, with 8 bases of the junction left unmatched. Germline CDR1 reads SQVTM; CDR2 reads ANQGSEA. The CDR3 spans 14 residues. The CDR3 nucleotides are TGCAGCGTTGAATTAGGACTAGCGGTTCCCGAGCAGTTCTTC. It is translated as CSVELGLAVPEQFF.

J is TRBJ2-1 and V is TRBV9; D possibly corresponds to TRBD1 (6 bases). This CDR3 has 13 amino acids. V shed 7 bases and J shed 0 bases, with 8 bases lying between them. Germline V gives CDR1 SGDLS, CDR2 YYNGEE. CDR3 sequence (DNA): TGTGCCAGCGGGGGCGGCTCCTACAATGAGCAGTTCTTC. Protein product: CASGGGSYNEQFF.

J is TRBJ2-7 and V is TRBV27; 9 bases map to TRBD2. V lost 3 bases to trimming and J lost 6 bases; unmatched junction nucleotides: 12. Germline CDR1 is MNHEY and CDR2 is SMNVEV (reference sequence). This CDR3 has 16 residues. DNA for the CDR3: TGTGCCAGCAGTTTGCTGGCGGGAGGGCCTCCGGGCGAGCAGTACTTC. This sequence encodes CASSLLAGGPPGEQYF.

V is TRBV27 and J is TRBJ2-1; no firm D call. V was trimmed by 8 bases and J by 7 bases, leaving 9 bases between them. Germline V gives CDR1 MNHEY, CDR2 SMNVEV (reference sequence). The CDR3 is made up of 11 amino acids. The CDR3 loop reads CASGIGNEQFF. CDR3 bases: TGTGCCAGCGGGATAGGTAATGAGCAGTTCTTC.